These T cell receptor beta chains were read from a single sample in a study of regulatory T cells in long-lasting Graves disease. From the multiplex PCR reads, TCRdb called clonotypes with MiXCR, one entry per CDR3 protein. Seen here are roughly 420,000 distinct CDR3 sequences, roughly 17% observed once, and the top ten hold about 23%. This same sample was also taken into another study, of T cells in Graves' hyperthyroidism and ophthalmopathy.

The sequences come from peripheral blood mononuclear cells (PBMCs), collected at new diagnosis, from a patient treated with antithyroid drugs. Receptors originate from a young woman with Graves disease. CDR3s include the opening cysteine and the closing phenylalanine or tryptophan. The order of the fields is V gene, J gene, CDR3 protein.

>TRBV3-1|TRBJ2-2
CASRGLAGPGELFF
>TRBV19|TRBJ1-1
CASSISSGGRGNTEAFF
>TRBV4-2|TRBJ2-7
CASSQLARAEAYEQYF
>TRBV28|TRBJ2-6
CASSSVYGANVLTF
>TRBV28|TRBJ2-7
CASGRGFGAYEQYF
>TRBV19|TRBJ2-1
CASSIEDGVRGEQFF
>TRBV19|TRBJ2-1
CASSGTSGISSYNEQFF
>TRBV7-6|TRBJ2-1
CASSLWRDPYNEQFF
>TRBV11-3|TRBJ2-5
CASSGSARQETQYF
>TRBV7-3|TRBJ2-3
CASSRVGRTSTDTQYF
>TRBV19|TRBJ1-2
CASSIGESVLLRYGYTF
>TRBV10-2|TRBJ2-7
CASSDEEQYF
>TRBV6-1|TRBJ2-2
CASRRDGATGELFF
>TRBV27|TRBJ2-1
CANTQGLNNEQFF
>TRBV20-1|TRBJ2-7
CSARSQGEQYF
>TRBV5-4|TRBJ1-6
CASSKDSHRGSPLHF
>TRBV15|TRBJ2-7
CATSRGQGIYEQYF
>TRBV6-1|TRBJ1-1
CASSTGASGAFF
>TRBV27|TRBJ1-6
CASSFPGVDSPLHF
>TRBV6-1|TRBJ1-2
CASSPDRGMNGYTF
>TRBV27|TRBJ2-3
CASTPLLGSDTDTQYF
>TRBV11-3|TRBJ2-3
CASSLEGEDTQYF
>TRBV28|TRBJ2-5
CASSLDRGADQETQYF
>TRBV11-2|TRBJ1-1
CASSLTGNTEAFF
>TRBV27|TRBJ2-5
CASSLRAGQETQYF
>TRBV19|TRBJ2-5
CASSIDGTPLQETQYF